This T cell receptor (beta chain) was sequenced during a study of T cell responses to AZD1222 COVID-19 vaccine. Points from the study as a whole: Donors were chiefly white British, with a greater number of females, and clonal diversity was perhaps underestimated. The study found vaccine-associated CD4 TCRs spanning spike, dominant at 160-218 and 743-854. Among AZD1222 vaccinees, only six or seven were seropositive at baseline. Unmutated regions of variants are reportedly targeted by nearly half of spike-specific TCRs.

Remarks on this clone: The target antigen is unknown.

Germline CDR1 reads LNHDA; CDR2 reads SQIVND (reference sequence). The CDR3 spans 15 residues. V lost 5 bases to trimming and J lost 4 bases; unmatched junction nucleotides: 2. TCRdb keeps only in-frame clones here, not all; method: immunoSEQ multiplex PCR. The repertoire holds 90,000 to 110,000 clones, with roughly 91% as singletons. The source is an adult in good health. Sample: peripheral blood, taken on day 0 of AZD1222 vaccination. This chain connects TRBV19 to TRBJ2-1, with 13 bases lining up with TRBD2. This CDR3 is CASSPGLAGYNEQFF. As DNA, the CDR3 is TGTGCCAGTAGTCCGGGACTAGCGGGATACAATGAGCAGTTCTTC.